Presented here are 19 T cell receptor beta chains from one specimen sequenced in a study of shared clonotypes between healthy human individuals. The protocol was immunoSEQ multiplex PCR, while the TCRdb copy is restricted to in-frame clones and leaves out a portion. Of around 1.1 million clones listed, 75% to 85% were seen once; the top ten hold under 0.8%. The material sequenced was memory CD4+ T cells from PBMCs. As for subset: CD45RA-negative fraction. These receptors all come from a man aged 18 to 30 in good health. Some clones in this sample may be carry-over from other donors' samples.

V gene TRBV5-1 combines with J gene TRBJ2-7; 9 bases fit TRBD1. Germline CDR1 is SGHRS and CDR2 is YFSETQ. Trimming cost V 4 bases and J 6 bases; bases outside gene matches: 11. The CDR3 sequence is 15 residues long. DNA for the CDR3: TGCGCCAGCAGCCTGGAACCGGGACAGGGTGTCGAGCAGTACTTC. Its translation: CASSLEPGQGVEQYF.

This clone turned up a few times. This sequence joins TRBV7-2 and TRBJ1-5; the D gene is possibly TRBD1 (5 bases). With 7 bases removed from V and 0 bases from J, the gap between germline ends came to 10 bases. CDR3 length: 14 amino acids. The germline CDR1 and CDR2 sequences are SGHTA and FQGNSA. CDR3 nucleotides: TGTGCCAGCAACCCGGGGACTAGCAATCAGCCCCAGCATTTT. Its protein is CASNPGTSNQPQHF.

This chain uses TRBV5-1 with TRBJ2-3; 16 positions agree with TRBD2. The CDR3 runs to 16 residues. The V segment lost 4 bases and the J segment 4 bases; nucleotides outside the gene matches: 3. The germline V gene has CDR1 SGHRS and CDR2 YFSETQ. The CDR3 DNA is TGCGCCAGCAGCAGGGGACTAGCGGGAGGGTCAGATACGCAGTATTTT. Translation: CASSRGLAGGSDTQYF.

The chain has TRBV6-1 and TRBJ2-7; 8 bases are a match to TRBD1. CDR3 size: 13 residues. Germline V CDR1 and CDR2: MNHNS, SASEGT. With 4 bases clipped from V and 5 bases from J, the junction kept 4 bases outside the gene matches. In DNA form, the CDR3 reads TGTGCCAGCAGTGTCCGGACAGGGCACGAGCAGTACTTC. This gives the protein CASSVRTGHEQYF.

The sample holds a few counts of this clone. This chain links TRBV2 with TRBJ2-7; TRBD2 agrees at 10 bases. The CDR3 runs 14 residues. V lost 4 bases, J lost 5 bases, and 5 bases stayed unmatched. Germline V lookup: CDR1 SNHLY, CDR2 FYNNEI. The CDR3 region is CASSALTSGNEQYF. The CDR3 DNA follows: TGTGCCAGCAGTGCTTTAACTAGCGGGAACGAGCAGTACTTC.

The V call is TRBV5-1, the J call TRBJ2-1; 8 positions match TRBD2. Germline V gives CDR1 SGHRS, CDR2 YFSETQ. V shed 1 base, J shed 3 bases, and the junction held 6 bases outside the gene matches. This CDR3 contains 16 residues. CDR3 nucleotides: TGCGCCAGCAGCTTGTCTCTTAGCGGGGTCTACAATGAGCAGTTCTTC. Translating it yields CASSLSLSGVYNEQFF.

The chain combines TRBV5-1 with TRBJ2-7; 9 bases are a match to TRBD2. Germline V CDR1 and CDR2: SGHRS, YFSETQ. V lost 5 bases, J lost 2 bases, and 5 bases stayed unmatched. CDR3 size: 14 residues. DNA for the CDR3: TGCGCCAGCAGAAGACTAGCGGTCACCTACGAGCAGTACTTC. Translated: CASRRLAVTYEQYF.

Of note for this clone: Different DNA sequences within this sample yield the same CDR3. The genes are TRBV5-1 and TRBJ2-5; D is perhaps TRBD1 or TRBD2 (5 bases each). V was trimmed by 2 bases and J by 2 bases, leaving 10 bases between them. Germline V lookup: CDR1 SGHRS, CDR2 YFSETQ. The CDR3 sequence is 14 residues long. CDR3 protein: CASSFGTGQETQYF. The CDR3 DNA follows: TGCGCCAGCAGCTTTGGGACGGGACAAGAGACCCAGTACTTC.

The chain combines TRBV5-1 with TRBJ2-1, with 7 bases aligning to TRBD2. J was trimmed by 0 bases and V by 5 bases; bases with no gene match: 14. The CDR3 has 18 amino acids. CDR1 and CDR2 (germline): SGHRS, YFSETQ. This CDR3 is CASSRTRGTFRSYNEQFF. DNA for the CDR3: TGCGCCAGCAGTAGGACTAGAGGGACGTTCCGCTCCTACAATGAGCAGTTCTTC. Together with reference TRBV5-1 and TRBJ2-1, the CDR3 gives the full variable domain: KAGVTQTPRYLIKTRGQQVTLSCSPISGHRSVSWYQQTPGQGLQFLFEYFSETQRNKGNFPGRFSGRQFSNSRSEMNVSTLELGDSALYLCASSRTRGTFRSYNEQFFGPGTRLTVL.

This chain joins TRBV5-1 and TRBJ1-2; D ambiguous. V was pared by 2 bases and J by 4 bases, with 6 bases between. From germline, CDR1 is SGHRS and CDR2 YFSETQ. The CDR3 extends over 12 amino acids. The CDR3 DNA is TGCGCCAGCAGCTTTGGGATCTATGGCTACACCTTC. This gives the protein CASSFGIYGYTF.

The sample holds a few counts of this clone. The chain links TRBV2 to TRBJ2-5; no reliable D call. CDR3 length equals 12 residues. Germline V gives CDR1 SNHLY, CDR2 FYNNEI. V lost 1 base and J lost 4, with 4 bases in between. CDR3 region: CASSEGSETQYF. The CDR3 DNA follows: TGTGCCAGCAGTGAAGGTTCAGAGACCCAGTACTTC.

The rearrangement links TRBV9 to TRBJ2-1, with TRBD2 matching 13 bases. CDR1 SGDLS and CDR2 YYNGEE come from the germline V gene. The junction had 6 bases not matched to a gene; V was cut back by 3 bases and J by 6 bases. The CDR3 has 16 amino acids. The CDR3 sequence: CASSATGTSGINEQFF. DNA for the CDR3: TGTGCCAGCAGCGCCACCGGGACTAGCGGGATCAATGAGCAGTTCTTC.

The V and J genes are TRBV28 and TRBJ1-5, with D unclear. V was shortened by 6 bases and J by 0 bases, with 12 bases between the two germline ends. From germline, CDR1 is MDHEN and CDR2 SYDVKM. CDR3 length: 15 residues. CDR3 amino acids: CASSTWADSNQPQHF. The CDR3 coding sequence is TGTGCCAGCAGCACTTGGGCAGATAGCAATCAGCCCCAGCATTTT. Combining the CDR3 with reference TRBV28 and TRBJ1-5 gives the whole variable domain DVKVTQSSRYLVKRTGEKVFLECVQDMDHENMFWYRQDPGLGLRLIYFSYDVKMKEKGDIPEGYSVSREKKERFSLILESASTNQTSMYLCASSTWADSNQPQHFGDGTRLSIL.

This clone has only a few counts. V gene TRBV5-1 combines with J gene TRBJ2-1; 9 nucleotides line up with TRBD2. Germline loops: CDR1 SGHRS, CDR2 YFSETQ. CDR3 size: 15 residues. Germline trimming cut 0 bases from V and 7 bases from J; bases unmatched to any gene: 5. Written as DNA, the CDR3 is TGCGCCAGCAGCTTGGGACTAGCGGTCGGTAATGAGCAGTTCTTC. Its translation: CASSLGLAVGNEQFF.

V is TRBV5-4 and J is TRBJ1-1; D is perhaps TRBD1 (6 bases). Germline CDR1 and CDR2: SGHNT and YYREEE (reference sequence). Trimming took off 4 bases at V and 8 bases at J, with 21 bases between the two ends. The CDR3 is 15 amino acids. This chain's CDR3 is CASSHRLGAIEEAFF. As DNA, the CDR3 is TGTGCCAGCAGCCATCGACTGGGGGCTATCGAGGAAGCTTTCTTT.

CDR3: CASSLTGTGHTEAFF. CDR3 DNA: TGCGCCAGCAGCTTGACCGGGACAGGGCACACTGAAGCTTTCTTT. This rearrangement joins TRBV5-1 to TRBJ1-1; 9 nucleotides align to TRBD1. From germline, CDR1 is SGHRS and CDR2 YFSETQ. The CDR3 totals 15 residues. Trimming cost V 1 base and J 3 bases; bases outside gene matches: 4.

A few counts support this clone. Other DNA sequences from this sample encode an identical CDR3 as well. V and J are TRBV30 and TRBJ1-1; 8 positions match TRBD1. The CDR3 runs 13 residues. V gave up 0 bases and J gave up 3 bases; unmatched junction bases: 0. The V gene's germline CDR1 is GTSNPN and CDR2 SVGIG (reference sequence). CDR3 residues: CAWSVQGDTEAFF. CDR3 nucleotides: TGTGCCTGGAGTGTACAGGGGGACACTGAAGCTTTCTTT.

The chain is built from TRBV28 and TRBJ2-2; TRBD2 aligns across 8 bases. Trimming at V came to 3 bases and at J to 1 base, leaving 7 bases not matched to a gene. Germline values: CDR1 MDHEN, CDR2 SYDVKM. The CDR3 loop spans 17 amino acids. The CDR3 DNA is TGTGCCAGCAGTTTCTCTACTAGCGGACGGAACACCGGGGAGCTGTTTTTT. Translation gives CASSFSTSGRNTGELFF.

The gene calls are TRBV11-2 and TRBJ2-7; 7 bases agree with TRBD2. V lost 1 base and J lost 3; bases outside the gene matches: 9. CDR3 length: 16 amino acids. Germline assignment: CDR1 SGHAT and CDR2 FQNNGV. CDR3 DNA sequence: TGTGCCAGCAGCTTAGGGGTAGGCGGGAGTTACTACGAGCAGTACTTC. This translates into CASSLGVGGSYYEQYF. The full variable domain, rest sourced from reference TRBV11-2 and TRBJ2-7, is EAGVAQSPRYKIIEKRQSVAFWCNPISGHATLYWYQQILGQGPKLLIQFQNNGVVDDSQLPKDRFSAERLKGVDSTLKIQPAKLEDSAVYLCASSLGVGGSYYEQYFGPGTRLTVT.